The 25 T cell receptor beta chains below all came from one sample that was sequenced in a study of cytomegalovirus exposure and HLA in healthy donors. Amplification used 60 Vbeta primers and 13 Jbeta primers. Clones were read by immunoSEQ multiplex PCR, and TCRdb kept only the in-frame ones, dropping some. The sample lists 53,000 or so clones; roughly 77% were seen once. The specimen sequenced was PBMCs. These TCRs come from a man younger than 40 in good health and CMV-seropositive.

The rearrangement joins TRBV28 to TRBJ1-6; perhaps TRBD1 as D (5 bases). The CDR3 totals 12 residues. V shed 2 bases and J shed 13 bases, with 9 bases lying between them. Germline loops: CDR1 MDHEN, CDR2 SYDVKM. The CDR3 coding sequence is TGTGCCAGCAGTTTACCCCGGGGGCCCCTCCACTTT. Its protein is CASSLPRGPLHF.

This chain links TRBV5-1 with TRBJ2-5; 11 nucleotides align to TRBD2. J lost 3 bases, V lost 3 bases, and 7 bases had no gene match. The CDR3 length is 16 residues. Germline V CDR1 and CDR2: SGHRS, YFSETQ. The CDR3 DNA is TGCGCCAGCAGCTCCGGGTTAGCGGGGGGGAAAGAGACCCAGTACTTC. Its protein is CASSSGLAGGKETQYF.

CDR3 sequence (DNA): TGTGCCAGCAAATTTACAGGAGCGAACACCGGGGAGCTGTTTTTT. This sequence encodes CASKFTGANTGELFF. This sequence joins TRBV2 and TRBJ2-2; tentative D call: TRBD1 (5 bases). This CDR3 contains 15 residues. Trimming took off 7 bases at V and 0 bases at J, with 12 bases between the two ends. Germline loops: CDR1 SNHLY, CDR2 FYNNEI.

This clone was observed a handful of times. V usage is TRBV4-3 and J usage is TRBJ1-2; a weak D match, TRBD1 (6 bases). The V gene's germline CDR1 is LGHNA and CDR2 YSLEER. V was shortened by 4 bases and J by 7 bases, with 19 bases between the two germline ends. This CDR3 has 15 residues. CDR3 DNA: TGCGCCAGCAGCCCTCGAGACAGGACGAGCGGTGGCTACACCTTC. Protein sequence: CASSPRDRTSGGYTF.

V usage is TRBV6-4 and J usage is TRBJ2-3; maybe TRBD1 (6 bases). Germline V lookup: CDR1 MRHNA, CDR2 SNTAGT. The CDR3 sequence is 12 residues long. Trimming removed 2 bases at V and 6 bases at J, with 6 bases between. The CDR3 coding sequence is TGTGCCAGCAGTGACAGGGGGGATACGCAGTATTTT. Translating gives CASSDRGDTQYF.

The chain has TRBV23-1 and TRBJ1-6, with D unclear. TRBV23-1 is an ORF, and what it does is uncertain. The CDR3 has 18 residues. The V end was cut by 4 bases, the J end by 0 bases, with 16 bases between. The CDR3 DNA reads TGCGCCAGCAGTCCACATCATCGGGGTGGCTCCTATAATTCACCCCTCCACTTT. Amino acids: CASSPHHRGGSYNSPLHF.

This clone showed up just a few times. The chain combines TRBV29-1 with TRBJ1-4; D uncertain. CDR1 is SQVTM and CDR2 is ANQGSEA in the germline V gene. This CDR3 has 12 residues. Deletions cut 4 bases from V and 8 bases from J, with 11 bases between. CDR3 sequence: CSVAGSGEKLFF. The CDR3 nucleotides read TGCAGCGTTGCGGGTAGTGGGGAAAAACTGTTTTTT. The complete variable domain, with remaining parts taken from reference TRBV29-1 and TRBJ1-4, reads SAVISQKPSRDICQRGTSLTIQCQVDSQVTMMFWYRQQPGQSLTLIATANQGSEATYESGFVIDKFPISRPNLTFSTLTVSNMSPEDSSIYLCSVAGSGEKLFFGSGTQLSVL.

The chain joins TRBV7-3 to TRBJ2-7; D perhaps matches TRBD2 (6 bases). Deletions cut 2 bases from V and 4 bases from J, with 15 bases between. There are 15 residues in the CDR3. Germline CDR1 reads SGHTA; CDR2 reads FQGTGA. Here the CDR3 reads CASSLGGTRTYEQYF. The CDR3 DNA is TGTGCCAGCAGCTTAGGTGGGACTCGGACTTACGAGCAGTACTTC. The variable domain in full, with the rest retrieved from reference TRBV7-3 and TRBJ2-7, is GAGVSQTPSNKVTEKGKYVELRCDPISGHTALYWYRQSLGQGPEFLIYFQGTGAADDSGLPNDRFFAVRPEGSVSTLKIQRTERGDSAVYLCASSLGGTRTYEQYFGPGTRLTVT.

The CDR3 loop is CASSAPTGTGANVLTF. The CDR3 DNA reads as TGTGCCAGTAGTGCCCCCACAGGGACTGGGGCCAACGTCCTGACTTTC. J is TRBJ2-6 and V is TRBV19; a weak D match, TRBD1 (6 bases). There are 16 residues in the CDR3. Trimming took off 5 bases at V and 2 bases at J, with 13 bases between the two ends. Germline V CDR1 and CDR2: LNHDA, SQIVND (reference sequence).

The CDR3 nucleotides are TGTGCCAGCAGCTCCTCTGACAGGGGCGGCTACGAGCAGTACTTC. This sequence encodes CASSSSDRGGYEQYF. The chain joins TRBV7-8 to TRBJ2-7; 8 bases line up with TRBD1. The CDR3 runs to 15 residues. The junction had 8 bases not matched to a gene; V was cut back by 4 bases and J by 3 bases. The germline gives CDR1 SGHVS, CDR2 FQNEAQ.

V and J are TRBV5-1 and TRBJ1-5; 7 bases align to TRBD1. Unmatched junction bases numbered 8, after V lost 4 bases and J lost 4 bases. Germline CDR1 reads SGHRS; CDR2 reads YFSETQ. This CDR3 is 15 amino acids long. CDR3 residues: CASSPLGDRNQPQHF. The CDR3 nucleotides are TGCGCCAGCAGCCCCTTAGGGGACAGAAATCAGCCCCAGCATTTT.

The CDR3 reads CASSRQGEHYEQYF. The CDR3 nucleotides read TGTGCCAGCAGTCGACAGGGGGAGCACTACGAGCAGTACTTC. The V call is TRBV5-4, the J call TRBJ2-7, with 9 bases matching TRBD1. Trimming cost V 5 bases and J 3 bases; bases outside gene matches: 6. CDR1 SGHNT and CDR2 YYREEE come from the germline V gene (reference sequence). The CDR3 consists of 14 residues.

V usage is TRBV7-6 and J usage is TRBJ1-2; D is unresolved. CDR3 size: 13 residues. Between the trimmed V and J ends, which lost 5 bases and 8 bases, there was a span of 15 bases. CDR1 and CDR2 from the germline V gene are SGHVS and FNYEAQ. DNA for the CDR3: TGTGCCAGCAGCACCGACACTTATCAAGGCTACACCTTC. Its protein is CASSTDTYQGYTF.

The chain employs TRBV28 and TRBJ2-6; D unresolved. The CDR3 runs to 15 residues. CDR1 is MDHEN and CDR2 is SYDVKM in the germline V gene. V lost 7 bases to trimming and J lost 2 bases, with 12 bases between them. The CDR3 nucleotides are TGTGCCAGCAACCGCCGGTTAGCTGGGGCCAACGTCCTGACTTTC. Its translation: CASNRRLAGANVLTF.

This sequence joins TRBV28 and TRBJ1-2; D is uncertain. CDR1 is MDHEN, CDR2 SYDVKM, per germline. There are 15 residues in the CDR3. Trimming removed 6 bases from V and 8 bases from J, with 22 bases in between. For the CDR3, the DNA is TGTGCCAGCAGGGCCTGGACGTCTACGGGAAAGGGCTACACCTTC. This codes for CASRAWTSTGKGYTF.

J is TRBJ1-4 and V is TRBV9; D is possibly TRBD1 (5 bases). V shed 3 bases and J shed 5 bases, with 8 bases lying between them. Germline V gene data show CDR1 as SGDLS and CDR2 as YYNGEE. The CDR3 spans 13 residues. The CDR3 DNA sequence: TGTGCCAGCAGCGAAAGGGGAAATGAAAAACTGTTTTTT. Protein product: CASSERGNEKLFF.

In nucleotides, the CDR3 is TGTGCCAGCATCCTACAGGGGGGATCTGGAAACACCATATATTTT. Amino acids: CASILQGGSGNTIYF. The J gene is TRBJ1-3, the V gene TRBV2, with TRBD1 matching over 8 bases. Germline V gives CDR1 SNHLY, CDR2 FYNNEI. Trimming cost V 7 bases and J 1 base; bases outside gene matches: 6. The CDR3 has 15 amino acids.

The V call is TRBV6-1, the J call TRBJ2-7, with 7 bases matching TRBD1. Germline V gene lookup returns CDR1 MNHNS and CDR2 SASEGT. V lost 7 bases, J lost 2 bases, and 11 bases stayed unmatched. This CDR3 is 15 amino acids long. CDR3 nucleotide sequence: TGTGCCAGCACATCCGACAGGGCGCGTACCTACGAGCAGTACTTC. Its protein product is CASTSDRARTYEQYF.

The chain joins TRBV5-6 to TRBJ1-5; tentatively, D is TRBD1 (5 bases). The CDR3 is 14 amino acids. V was trimmed by 1 base and J by 5 bases, leaving 10 bases between them. Germline CDR1 and CDR2: SGHDT and YYEEEE. Here the CDR3 DNA reads TGTGCCAGCAGCTTGATCTCGGGGGATCAGCCCCAGCATTTT. Its protein product is CASSLISGDQPQHF.

The genes are TRBV28 and TRBJ2-5; 7 nucleotides match TRBD1. V lost 1 base and J lost 9; bases outside the gene matches: 14. CDR3 length: 16 residues. Germline V CDR1 and CDR2: MDHEN, SYDVKM. In DNA, the CDR3 is TGTGCCAGCAGTTTATTGGGGGACAGTCAAAGAGGGTCCCAGTACTTC. It translates to CASSLLGDSQRGSQYF.

V gene TRBV7-2 combines with J gene TRBJ2-7; 8 bases are shared with TRBD2. Germline assignment: CDR1 SGHTA and CDR2 FQGNSA. The CDR3 covers 15 residues. V shed 5 bases and J 4 bases; nucleotides not matched to a gene: 10. CDR3 sequence reads: CASSLPRLARYEQYF. The CDR3 DNA reads TGTGCCAGCAGCCTACCACGACTAGCGAGGTACGAGCAGTACTTC.

This chain joins TRBV18 and TRBJ1-2; D gene ambiguous. CDR1 and CDR2 (germline): KGHSH, LQKENI. The CDR3 totals 16 residues. V was pared by 1 base and J by 0 bases, with 12 bases between. The CDR3 DNA reads as TGTGCCAGCTCACCACTGCAGGAACGAACTAACTATGGCTACACCTTC. It encodes CASSPLQERTNYGYTF.

This chain uses TRBV18 with TRBJ2-2, with D hard to call. Germline CDR1 reads KGHSH; CDR2 reads LQKENI. The germline V and J ends were trimmed by 3 bases and 6 bases, with 5 bases remaining between them. The CDR3 covers 12 residues. The CDR3 nucleotides are TGTGCCAGCTCACCCTCCTCCGGGGAGCTGTTTTTT. Its translation: CASSPSSGELFF.

The chain is built from TRBV19 and TRBJ2-1, with a tentative D call TRBD1 (7 bases). Germline V gene lookup returns CDR1 LNHDA and CDR2 SQIVND (reference sequence). The CDR3 consists of 15 residues. V shed 4 bases and J shed 6 bases, with 16 bases lying between them. CDR3: CASSSGTVSGNEQFF. DNA of the CDR3: TGTGCCAGTAGTAGCGGGACAGTAAGTGGCAATGAGCAGTTCTTC.

The chain has TRBV7-2 and TRBJ2-1; 11 bases agree with TRBD2. V lost 3 bases, J lost 3 bases, and 1 base stayed unmatched. The length of the CDR3 is 15 residues. Germline CDR1 reads SGHTA; CDR2 reads FQGNSA. The CDR3: CASSFTSGGYNEQFF. In DNA, the CDR3 is TGTGCCAGCAGCTTTACTAGCGGGGGCTACAATGAGCAGTTCTTC. Combining the CDR3 with reference TRBV7-2 and TRBJ2-1 gives the whole variable domain GAGVSQSPSNKVTEKGKDVELRCDPISGHTALYWYRQSLGQGLEFLIYFQGNSAPDKSGLPSDRFSAERTGGSVSTLTIQRTQQEDSAVYLCASSFTSGGYNEQFFGPGTRLTVL.